This T cell receptor (beta chain) was profiled in a study of radiation and T cells in renal cell carcinoma. This clone was detected a few times. CDR1 SGHNT and CDR2 YYREEE come from the germline V gene (reference sequence). V was shortened by 0 bases and J by 5 bases, with 21 bases between the two germline ends. The CDR3 totals 18 residues. Time point defined: blood 2 weeks post-SBRT. The treatment was: 15 Gy SBRT to primary tumor, nephrectomy 4 weeks later. Using immunoSEQ multiplex PCR, the repertoire was profiled, and TCRdb retains in-frame clones only, with some absent. The profile shows about 130,000 clones, around 85% of them singletons.

This TCR was recovered from a man over 45 with renal cell carcinoma. The chain recombines TRBV5-4 with TRBJ2-1; a weak D match, TRBD1 (6 bases). This specimen consisted of blood, obtained from a patient whose treatment included radiotherapy and nephrectomy. CDR3 nucleotide sequence: TGTGCCAGCAGCTTGGGGTCAGGGGAAGGCCGTAGGAACAATGAGCAGTTCTTC. Translated: CASSLGSGEGRRNNEQFF.